The 15 T cell receptor beta chains in this list originate from one sample, sequenced in a study of shared clonotypes between healthy human individuals. Sequenced by immunoSEQ multiplex PCR; TCRdb stores in-frame clones only, minus some. Of approximately 1,500,000 clones listed, 95% to 99% are singletons. Sequenced material: naive CD4+ T cells sorted from blood. This sample's subset: CD45RA+ positively selected. The receptors here all came from a man aged 25 to 40 in good health.

V is TRBV7-9 and J is TRBJ1-4; 7 nucleotides match TRBD1. Germline V gene sequence: CDR1 SEHNR, CDR2 FQNEAQ (reference sequence). The CDR3 is 15 residues long. V shed 2 bases and J 4 bases; nucleotides not matched to a gene: 4. CDR3 sequence reads: CASSLTGQSNEKLFF. The CDR3 DNA is TGTGCCAGCAGCTTAACGGGACAGAGTAATGAAAAACTGTTTTTT. The variable domain in full, completed from reference TRBV7-9 and TRBJ1-4, reads DTGVSQNPRHKITKRGQNVTFRCDPISEHNRLYWYRQTLGQGPEFLTYFQNEAQLEKSRLLSDRFSAERPKGSFSTLEIQRTEQGDSAMYLCASSLTGQSNEKLFFGSGTQLSVL.

The CDR3 bases are TGTGCCAGTAGAAGTGCAGGGAACGGAGAGACCCAGTACTTC. Amino acid sequence: CASRSAGNGETQYF. The V call is TRBV19, the J call TRBJ2-5; D possibly corresponds to TRBD1 (5 bases). The CDR3 has 14 amino acids. The ends were cut back, 6 bases at V and 4 bases at J, with 15 bases in the middle. Germline V gene data show CDR1 as LNHDA and CDR2 as SQIVND (reference sequence).

This rearrangement joins TRBV4-1 to TRBJ1-1, with 8 bases that match TRBD1. From germline, CDR1 is MGHRA and CDR2 YSYEKL. The CDR3 is 13 amino acids. J lost 13 bases, V lost 2 bases, and 9 bases had no gene match. The CDR3 DNA follows: TGCGCCAGCAGCCAACTAACCCAGGGGGCGAGTTTCTTT. As protein: CASSQLTQGASFF.

This chain joins TRBV9 and TRBJ2-4; 7 nucleotides agree with TRBD2. The CDR3 is 14 amino acids. V gave up 6 bases and J gave up 9 bases; unmatched junction bases: 12. Germline V gene sequence: CDR1 SGDLS, CDR2 YYNGEE. The CDR3 bases are TGTGCCAGCATAAAGAGGACTAGAATGGCCATTCAGTACTTC. This sequence encodes CASIKRTRMAIQYF.

CDR3 residues: CASSLIDRRTDTQYF. As DNA, the CDR3 is TGTGCCAGCAGCTTAATAGACAGACGCACAGATACGCAGTATTTT. This chain joins TRBV5-6 and TRBJ2-3, with a tentative D call TRBD1 (5 bases). Trimming removed 2 bases from V and 1 base from J, with 11 bases in between. The V gene's germline CDR1 is SGHDT and CDR2 YYEEEE. The CDR3 runs to 15 residues.

The chain has TRBV28 and TRBJ2-7; unclear D gene. Germline-derived CDR1 and CDR2 are MDHEN and SYDVKM. Trimming removed 6 bases at V and 11 bases at J, with 17 bases between. The CDR3 has 12 amino acids. The CDR3: CASSDSWTREYF. DNA for the CDR3: TGTGCCAGCAGCGATTCCTGGACCAGAGAGTACTTC.

This chain joins TRBV18 and TRBJ2-1; D is ambiguous. CDR3 length: 13 residues. V lost 6 bases, J lost 9 bases, and 15 bases lay in between. The germline V gene encodes CDR1 KGHSH and CDR2 LQKENI. CDR3 nucleotide sequence: TGTGCCAGCTCTCATAAAGTTAACGCTGAGCAGTTCTTC. It codes for CASSHKVNAEQFF.

This chain joins TRBV5-4 and TRBJ2-7; D unresolved. V shed 1 base and J shed 1 base, with 12 bases lying between them. The CDR3 has 15 residues. Germline V gene data show CDR1 as SGHNT and CDR2 as YYREEE (reference sequence). This CDR3 reads CASSLSATESYEQYF. CDR3 DNA: TGTGCCAGCAGCTTGAGTGCAACAGAGTCCTACGAGCAGTACTTC.

This clone was seen only once. This CDR3 reads CASSPLEGQGTYNEQFF. The CDR3 bases are TGTGCCAGCAGCCCGCTAGAGGGACAGGGCACCTACAATGAGCAGTTCTTC. The genes are TRBV9 and TRBJ2-1; the match to TRBD1 covers 9 bases. The CDR3 loop spans 17 amino acids. Germline CDR1 and CDR2: SGDLS and YYNGEE. The V segment lost 4 bases and the J segment 2 bases; nucleotides outside the gene matches: 10. The full variable domain, completed using reference TRBV9 and TRBJ2-1, is DSGVTQTPKHLITATGQRVTLRCSPRSGDLSVYWYQQSLDQGLQFLIQYYNGEERAKGNILERFSAQQFPDLHSELNLSSLELGDSALYFCASSPLEGQGTYNEQFFGPGTRLTVL.

The CDR3 nucleotides are TGTGCCAGCTCACCCAAGGGGGTCTCCTACGAGCAGTACTTC. Amino acid sequence: CASSPKGVSYEQYF. This rearrangement joins TRBV18 to TRBJ2-7; D is possibly TRBD1 (6 bases). CDR3 length equals 14 residues. Germline values: CDR1 KGHSH, CDR2 LQKENI. V lost 3 bases, J lost 0 bases, and 9 bases lay in between.

The CDR3 spells CSARGGKKQYF. DNA for the CDR3: TGCAGTGCTAGGGGGGGAAAAAAGCAGTACTTC. The chain is built from TRBV20-1 and TRBJ2-7; possibly TRBD2 for D (6 bases). Trimming shortened V by 3 bases and J by 8 bases, and 11 bases separated the two germline ends. Germline CDR1 reads DFQATT; CDR2 reads SNEGSKA (reference sequence). The CDR3 is made up of 11 amino acids.

The rearrangement joins TRBV19 to TRBJ2-6, with 7 positions matching TRBD1. The trim removed 6 bases at V and 0 bases at J, leaving 17 bases unmatched. The CDR3 covers 20 residues. Germline CDR1 is LNHDA and CDR2 is SQIVND (reference sequence). Here the CDR3 DNA reads TGTGCCAGTAGGGGACAGCCCGGGGCCGTAACACCCTCTGGGGCCAACGTCCTGACTTTC. Residues: CASRGQPGAVTPSGANVLTF.

J is TRBJ1-4 and V is TRBV18; D is undetermined. The CDR3 consists of 13 residues. Germline CDR1 is KGHSH and CDR2 is LQKENI. Trimming removed 6 bases at V and 4 bases at J, with 9 bases between. This CDR3 reads CASSSGINEKLFF. The DNA of the CDR3 is TGTGCCAGCTCTTCGGGGATTAATGAAAAACTGTTTTTT.

As for this clone: The sample contains more than one DNA sequence encoding this CDR3. The chain couples TRBV7-2 to TRBJ2-3; D gene uncertain. This CDR3 comprises 11 residues. Trimming took off 4 bases at V and 4 bases at J, with 3 bases between the two ends. Per the germline V gene, CDR1 is SGHTA and CDR2 is FQGNSA. CDR3 nucleotide sequence: TGTGCCAGCAGCTCTGCAGATACGCAGTATTTT. Its protein product is CASSSADTQYF.

This chain joins TRBV5-4 and TRBJ2-7; 8 bases are shared with TRBD1. The CDR3 runs 15 residues. V shed 4 bases, J shed 7 bases, and the junction held 13 bases outside the gene matches. Per the germline V gene, CDR1 is SGHNT and CDR2 is YYREEE (reference sequence). Here the CDR3 reads CASSGPGQGNGEQYF. CDR3 nucleotides: TGTGCCAGCAGCGGACCCGGACAGGGTAATGGGGAGCAGTACTTC.